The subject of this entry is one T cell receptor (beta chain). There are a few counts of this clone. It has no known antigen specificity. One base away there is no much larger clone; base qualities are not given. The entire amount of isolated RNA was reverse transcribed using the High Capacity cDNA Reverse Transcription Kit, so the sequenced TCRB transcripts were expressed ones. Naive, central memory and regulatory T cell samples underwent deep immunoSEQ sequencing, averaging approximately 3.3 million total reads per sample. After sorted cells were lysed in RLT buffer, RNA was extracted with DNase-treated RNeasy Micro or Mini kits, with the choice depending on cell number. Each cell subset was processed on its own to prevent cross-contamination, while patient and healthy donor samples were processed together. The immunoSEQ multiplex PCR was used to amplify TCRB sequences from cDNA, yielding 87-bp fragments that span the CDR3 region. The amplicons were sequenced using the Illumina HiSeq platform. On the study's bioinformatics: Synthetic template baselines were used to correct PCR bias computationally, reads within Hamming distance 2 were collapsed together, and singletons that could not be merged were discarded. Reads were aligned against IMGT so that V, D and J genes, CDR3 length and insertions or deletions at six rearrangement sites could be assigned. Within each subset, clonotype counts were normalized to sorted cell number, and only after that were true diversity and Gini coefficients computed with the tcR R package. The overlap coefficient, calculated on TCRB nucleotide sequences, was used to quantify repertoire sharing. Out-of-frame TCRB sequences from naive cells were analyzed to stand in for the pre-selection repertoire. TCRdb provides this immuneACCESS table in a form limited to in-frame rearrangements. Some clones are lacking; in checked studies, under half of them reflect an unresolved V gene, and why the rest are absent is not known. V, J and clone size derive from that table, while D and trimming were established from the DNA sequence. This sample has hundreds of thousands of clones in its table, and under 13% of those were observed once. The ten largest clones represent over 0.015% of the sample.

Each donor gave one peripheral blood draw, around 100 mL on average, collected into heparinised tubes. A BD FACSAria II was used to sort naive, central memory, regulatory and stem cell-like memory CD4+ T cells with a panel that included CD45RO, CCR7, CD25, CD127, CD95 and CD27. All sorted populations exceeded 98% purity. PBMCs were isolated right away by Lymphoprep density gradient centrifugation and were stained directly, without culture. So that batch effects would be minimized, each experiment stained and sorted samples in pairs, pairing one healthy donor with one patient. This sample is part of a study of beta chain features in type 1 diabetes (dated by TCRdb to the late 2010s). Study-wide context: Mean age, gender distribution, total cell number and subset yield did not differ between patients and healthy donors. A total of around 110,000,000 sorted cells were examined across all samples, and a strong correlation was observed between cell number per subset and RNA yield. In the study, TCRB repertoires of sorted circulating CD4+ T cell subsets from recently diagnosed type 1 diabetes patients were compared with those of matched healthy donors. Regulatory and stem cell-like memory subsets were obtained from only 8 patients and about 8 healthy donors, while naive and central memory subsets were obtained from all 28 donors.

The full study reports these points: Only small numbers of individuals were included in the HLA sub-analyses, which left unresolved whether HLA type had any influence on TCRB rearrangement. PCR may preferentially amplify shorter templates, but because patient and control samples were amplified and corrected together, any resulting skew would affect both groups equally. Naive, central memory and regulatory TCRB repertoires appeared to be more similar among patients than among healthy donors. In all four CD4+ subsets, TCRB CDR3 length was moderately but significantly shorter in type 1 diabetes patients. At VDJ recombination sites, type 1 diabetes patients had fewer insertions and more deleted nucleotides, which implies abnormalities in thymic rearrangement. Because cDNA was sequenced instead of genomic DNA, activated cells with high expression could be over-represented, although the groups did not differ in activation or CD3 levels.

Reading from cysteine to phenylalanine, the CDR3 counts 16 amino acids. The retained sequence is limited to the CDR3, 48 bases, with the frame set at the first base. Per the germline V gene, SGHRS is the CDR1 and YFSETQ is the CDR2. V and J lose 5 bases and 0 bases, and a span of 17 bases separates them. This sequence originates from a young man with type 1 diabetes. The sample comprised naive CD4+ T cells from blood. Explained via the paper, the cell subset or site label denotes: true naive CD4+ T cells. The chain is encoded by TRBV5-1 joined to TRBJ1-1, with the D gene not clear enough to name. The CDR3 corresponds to CASSKRAGGMNTEAFF. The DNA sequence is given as TGCGCCAGCAGTAAAAGGGCGGGCGGAATGAACACTGAAGCTTTCTTT.